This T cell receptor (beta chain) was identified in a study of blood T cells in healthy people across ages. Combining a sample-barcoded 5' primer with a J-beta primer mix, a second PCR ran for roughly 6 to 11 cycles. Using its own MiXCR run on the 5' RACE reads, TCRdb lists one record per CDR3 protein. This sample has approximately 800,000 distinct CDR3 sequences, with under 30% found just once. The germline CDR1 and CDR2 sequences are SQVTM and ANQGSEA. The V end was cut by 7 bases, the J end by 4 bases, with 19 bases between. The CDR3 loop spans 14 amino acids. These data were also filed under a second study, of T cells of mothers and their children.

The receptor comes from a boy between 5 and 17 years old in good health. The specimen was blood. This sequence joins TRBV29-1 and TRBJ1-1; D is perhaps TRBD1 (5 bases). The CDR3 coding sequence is TGCAGCGCCCTTAGGGGCGGGGGTGGCACTGAAGCTTTCTTT. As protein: CSALRGGGGTEAFF.